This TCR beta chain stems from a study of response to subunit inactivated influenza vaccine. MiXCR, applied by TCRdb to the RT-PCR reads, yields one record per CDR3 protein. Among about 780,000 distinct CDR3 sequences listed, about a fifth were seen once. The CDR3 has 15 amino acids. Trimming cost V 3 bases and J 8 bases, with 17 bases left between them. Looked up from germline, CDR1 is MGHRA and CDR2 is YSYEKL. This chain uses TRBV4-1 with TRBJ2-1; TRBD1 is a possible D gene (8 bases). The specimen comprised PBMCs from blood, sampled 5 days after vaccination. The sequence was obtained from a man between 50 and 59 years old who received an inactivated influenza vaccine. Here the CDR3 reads CASSQVGQGGDEQFF. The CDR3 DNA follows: TGCGCCAGCAGCCAGGTTGGACAGGGAGGGGATGAGCAGTTCTTC.